This TCR beta chain was retrieved from a study of metastatic and nonmetastatic thyroid tumors. As for the study in general: It was across blood and tumor or nodule tissue from malignant and benign thyroid patients that repertoires were compared.

This clone has a count of ten or more. Its target is unknown. The CDR3 is 13 amino acids. Germline V CDR1 and CDR2: LGHDT, YNNKEL (reference sequence). With V trimmed by 3 bases and J by 11 bases, 4 bases remained unmatched. Original handling: Construction of a distant-metastasis classifier for papillary thyroid cancer relied on CDR3 differences across clinicopathological groups. With MiXCR, TCRdb called clones anew from the PCR reads. TCRdb's processing, not the authors', yielded these V and J calls. This sample has just over 20,000 clones; 10% to 15% occur once, and the top ten carry around a quarter. No treatment of any kind had been given to any patient before thyroid surgery. Study findings and constraints: As reported, TCR beta diversity in blood and tumor was significantly higher in malignant thyroid tumors than in benign nodules.

The genes are TRBV3-1 and TRBJ1-4; TRBD1 aligns across 9 bases. The sequenced sample consisted of blood. This TCR was recovered from a female donor with papillary thyroid cancer or a benign thyroid nodule (not recorded which). Some clones in this sample may be carry-over from other donors' samples. The CDR3 DNA reads TGTGCCAGCAGCCAGGGACAGGGCTCCAAACTGTTTTTT. Protein: CASSQGQGSKLFF.